Described below is a single TCR beta chain sequence and its context. Libraries were prepared by immunoSEQ multiplex PCR; TCRdb keeps only in-frame clonotypes and omits some of them. The sample has roughly 200,000 clones, around nine tenths seen once. This specimen belongs to a study of blood T cell repertoires in COVID-19. Study context: PBMCs, B-cell-depleted T cells, or T cells provided the cDNA or gDNA that made up the material.

V shed 5 bases, J shed 5 bases, and the junction held 4 bases outside the gene matches. The V gene's germline CDR1 is LNHDA and CDR2 SQIVND (reference sequence). There are 13 residues in the CDR3. Source material: peripheral blood. The chain employs TRBV19 and TRBJ2-5, with 8 bases that match TRBD1. The receptor was isolated from a man between 60 and 75 years old with acute or convalescent COVID-19. The DNA of the CDR3 is TGTGCCAGTAGTTACAGGGGGTACGAGACCCAGTACTTC. It yields the protein CASSYRGYETQYF.